Listed here are 21 T cell receptor beta chains from one sample, sequenced in a study of blood T cell repertoires in COVID-19. TCRdb's table, derived via immunoSEQ multiplex PCR, lists solely in-frame clones and lacks some. This sample carries about 230,000 clones, around 83% of them seen once, and the ten largest clones take 6.5% to 9%. Source material: peripheral blood. These receptors were taken from a woman aged 45-60 years with acute or convalescent COVID-19.

The chain couples TRBV5-1 to TRBJ2-2; 8 positions agree with TRBD2. The CDR3 is 17 residues long. Losses at the gene ends were 4 bases for V and 5 bases for J; bases not matched to a gene: 13. Germline CDR1 is SGHRS and CDR2 is YFSETQ. CDR3 coding DNA: TGCGCCAGCAGCGCGGGGGGACTAGGAGGAAGGACCGGGGAGCTGTTTTTT. Its protein product is CASSAGGLGGRTGELFF.

This clone appeared a single time. The genes are TRBV5-1 and TRBJ2-1; 8 bases map to TRBD1. The CDR3 sequence is 16 residues long. V dropped 4 bases and J dropped 1; count of bases not matched to a gene: 7. Germline loops: CDR1 SGHRS, CDR2 YFSETQ. CDR3 protein: CASSRSRQGSYNEQFF. CDR3 in DNA: TGCGCCAGCAGCCGCTCCCGACAGGGGTCCTACAATGAGCAGTTCTTC.

This sequence joins TRBV7-2 and TRBJ2-1; TRBD2 might be the D (6 bases). The CDR3 runs to 17 residues. CDR1 and CDR2 (germline): SGHTA, FQGNSA. The V end lost 0 bases, the J end lost 2 bases, and 14 bases lay between the germline ends. The CDR3 DNA reads TGTGCCAGCAGCTTAGCGGCGCGGGATGTAGCCTACAATGAGCAGTTCTTC. This gives the protein CASSLAARDVAYNEQFF.

CDR3 sequence: CASSDTGVAFF. In DNA form, the CDR3 reads TGCGCCAGCAGCGATACAGGGGTGGCTTTCTTT. The chain links TRBV5-1 to TRBJ1-1, with 7 bases aligning to TRBD1. This CDR3 has 11 amino acids. Germline V CDR1 and CDR2: SGHRS, YFSETQ. J lost 11 bases, V lost 4 bases, and 5 bases had no gene match.

This clone was seen a few times. The chain links TRBV3-1 (or the pseudogene TRBV3-2) to TRBJ1-5; no firm D call. Germline assignment: CDR1 LGHDT and CDR2 YNNKEL (reference sequence). This CDR3 contains 13 residues. Between the trimmed V and J ends, which lost 0 bases and 9 bases, there was a span of 9 bases. In nucleotides, the CDR3 is TGTGCCAGCAGCCAAGAAGTAGCTCGGCCCCAGCATTTT. Protein product: CASSQEVARPQHF.

This clone was seen a few times. V and J are TRBV14 and TRBJ2-5; the match to TRBD2 covers 9 bases. The junction had 16 bases not matched to a gene; V was cut back by 3 bases and J by 5 bases. The CDR3 is made up of 18 amino acids. CDR1 is SGHDN and CDR2 is FVKESK in the germline V gene. The CDR3 sequence: CASSHQSGNSGRGETQYF. The DNA for the CDR3 is TGTGCCAGCAGCCACCAATCGGGCAATAGCGGGAGAGGTGAGACCCAGTACTTC.

The chain uses TRBV30 and TRBJ2-2; possibly TRBD1 for D (6 bases). Germline assignment: CDR1 GTSNPN and CDR2 SVGIG (reference sequence). Trimming pared 5 bases from V and 4 bases from J, leaving 11 bases between. There are 13 residues in the CDR3. The CDR3 protein is CAWGRGFTGELFF. The CDR3 bases are TGTGCCTGGGGTAGGGGGTTCACCGGGGAGCTGTTTTTT.

This clone has a handful of counts. The chain employs TRBV18 and TRBJ2-1; a weak D match, TRBD2 (6 bases). V lost 2 bases, J lost 4 bases, and 15 bases lay in between. The CDR3 sequence is 16 residues long. The germline CDR1 and CDR2 sequences are KGHSH and LQKENI. CDR3 nucleotides: TGTGCCAGCTCACCAGGGCGAGCGGAGGGGTACAATGAGCAGTTCTTC. Translation: CASSPGRAEGYNEQFF. The whole variable domain, remainder taken from reference TRBV18 and TRBJ2-1, is NAGVMQNPRHLVRRRGQEARLRCSPMKGHSHVYWYRQLPEEGLKFMVYLQKENIIDESGMPKERFSAEFPKEGPSILRIQQVVRGDSAAYFCASSPGRAEGYNEQFFGPGTRLTVL.

The CDR3 DNA follows: TGTGCCAGCAGCTTAGTGGGGCTGGTTCGGACGCAGTATTTT. This codes for CASSLVGLVRTQYF. This chain links TRBV7-9 with TRBJ2-3, with D tentatively TRBD1 (5 bases). V was cut by 1 base and J by 9 bases, with 14 bases left in between. The V gene's germline CDR1 is SEHNR and CDR2 FQNEAQ (reference sequence). CDR3 length: 14 residues.

The rearrangement joins TRBV5-1 to TRBJ2-1; TRBD2 matches at 11 bases. The trim removed 3 bases at V and 7 bases at J, leaving 9 bases unmatched. This CDR3 has 16 residues. Germline CDR1 SGHRS, CDR2 YFSETQ. The CDR3 sequence is CASSWTPGLAANEQFF. CDR3 DNA sequence: TGCGCCAGCAGCTGGACCCCGGGACTAGCGGCAAATGAGCAGTTCTTC.

The chain has TRBV5-8 and TRBJ2-5; 8 nucleotides agree with TRBD1. J lost 4 bases, V lost 5 bases, and 10 bases had no gene match. CDR1 and CDR2 from the germline V gene are SGHTS and YDEGEE. The CDR3 covers 15 residues. The CDR3: CASRYRQGLGETQYF. CDR3 coding DNA: TGTGCCAGCAGATATCGACAGGGGTTGGGAGAGACCCAGTACTTC.

The genes are TRBV9 and TRBJ1-2, with 10 bases matching TRBD1. After removal of 4 bases from V and 6 bases from J, the junction contained 12 bases not matched to a gene. This CDR3 is 16 amino acids long. Germline V CDR1 and CDR2: SGDLS, YYNGEE. Written as DNA, the CDR3 is TGTGCCAGCAGCCCGATTCCGGGACAGGGGCCGCATGGCTACACCTTC. As protein: CASSPIPGQGPHGYTF.

V usage is TRBV10-3 and J usage is TRBJ1-1, with D possibly matching TRBD1 (6 bases). The germline CDR1 and CDR2 sequences are ENHRY and SYGVKD. Trimming cost V 5 bases and J 0 bases, with 10 bases left between them. The CDR3 spans 14 residues. CDR3 protein: CAISYGDMNTEAFF. CDR3 nucleotide sequence: TGTGCCATCAGTTATGGGGACATGAACACTGAAGCTTTCTTT.

The chain is built from TRBV7-8 and TRBJ2-7; 10 nucleotides align to TRBD1. The junction had 4 bases not matched to a gene; V was cut back by 8 bases and J by 3 bases. The CDR3 is made up of 13 amino acids. CDR1 is SGHVS, CDR2 FQNEAQ, per germline. CDR3 sequence: CASRRDRGYEQYF. The CDR3, as DNA: TGTGCCAGCCGGCGGGACAGGGGCTACGAGCAGTACTTC.

This chain connects TRBV19 to TRBJ1-5; TRBD1 matches 9 bases. J lost 6 bases, V lost 3 bases, and 6 bases had no gene match. This CDR3 comprises 15 residues. Germline V gene data show CDR1 as LNHDA and CDR2 as SQIVND (reference sequence). CDR3 sequence: CASSIEQGASQPQHF. The CDR3 nucleotides read TGTGCCAGTAGTATTGAACAGGGGGCGAGTCAGCCCCAGCATTTT.

The rearrangement links TRBV30 to TRBJ2-3, with TRBD1 matching over 7 bases. Per germline, CDR1 GTSNPN and CDR2 SVGIG (reference sequence). After removal of 1 base from V and 5 bases from J, the junction contained 12 bases not matched to a gene. CDR3 length: 16 amino acids. The chain's CDR3 is CAWSGLIGGVGDTQYF. The CDR3 region has the DNA TGTGCCTGGAGTGGACTAATAGGGGGCGTTGGAGATACGCAGTATTTT.

J is TRBJ1-2 and V is TRBV11-2; no definite D call. Germline V lookup: CDR1 SGHAT, CDR2 FQNNGV. V dropped 1 base and J dropped 4 bases, with 13 bases sitting between them. There are 15 residues in the CDR3. CDR3 protein: CASSLGSQASYGYTF. For the CDR3, the DNA is TGTGCCAGCAGCTTAGGGTCGCAGGCGAGCTATGGCTACACCTTC.

This chain links TRBV5-4 with TRBJ2-6, with D uncertain. Per the germline V gene, CDR1 is SGHNT and CDR2 is YYREEE (reference sequence). Trimming shortened V by 4 bases and J by 5 bases, and 4 bases separated the two germline ends. The CDR3 length is 12 residues. The CDR3 bases are TGTGCCAGCAGCGGCTGGGCCAACGTCCTGACTTTC. It is translated as CASSGWANVLTF.

The J gene is TRBJ1-2, the V gene TRBV10-3, with a possible D match to TRBD1 (6 bases). CDR3 size: 13 residues. Germline lookup yields CDR1 ENHRY and CDR2 SYGVKD. Trimming removed 2 bases at V and 8 bases at J, with 12 bases between. The CDR3 sequence: CAISEGTQEGYTF. The DNA for the CDR3 is TGTGCCATCAGTGAGGGGACACAAGAAGGCTACACCTTC.

The gene calls are TRBV7-9 and TRBJ2-3; 10 nucleotides agree with TRBD1. V lost 1 base, J lost 2 bases, and 0 bases stayed unmatched. The germline V gene encodes CDR1 SEHNR and CDR2 FQNEAQ (reference sequence). The CDR3 runs 15 residues. The CDR3 spells CASSLGQGATDTQYF. CDR3 DNA: TGTGCCAGCAGCTTAGGACAGGGGGCCACAGATACGCAGTATTTT.

This clone appeared a single time. V usage is TRBV9 and J usage is TRBJ1-3; maybe TRBD1 (5 bases). V shed 5 bases and J shed 1 base, with 7 bases lying between them. CDR1 SGDLS and CDR2 YYNGEE come from the germline V gene. The CDR3 length is 13 residues. CDR3 region: CASSRQSGNTIYF. In DNA, the CDR3 is TGTGCCAGCAGTAGACAGTCTGGAAACACCATATATTTT.